The subject of this entry is one T cell receptor (beta chain). This clone was seen repeatedly, ten times or more. Its binding antigen is unknown. The sequenced fragment ends 3 residues before the CDR3 boundary, so the rest is inferred from the germline J gene. CVID samples and control samples contributed equivalent amounts of genomic DNA as sequencing input. For every sample, a 60 bp segment covering the rearranged TCRbeta CDR3 region was amplified and then sequenced. The immunoSEQ assay, a bias-corrected multiplex PCR combined with high-throughput sequencing, was used for TCRbeta amplification. Per the original workflow: Every unique nucleotide sequence counted as a clone and was annotated with V, D and J genes, copy number and frequency. Sequences were labeled productive if in frame, and non-productive if out of frame or containing stop codons. Clonality was calculated from Shannon's entropy as previously described. Mean CDR3 Kyte-Doolittle hydropathy was derived from the predicted amino acid sequences of productive clones. Scaled V gene usage was hierarchically clustered using Manhattan distance and complete linkage with the R hclust function. To assess clone sharing by CDR3 amino acid sequence, 12 repertoires per group were resampled over 100 rounds. The repertoires were searched for 70 published EBV-specific TCRbeta sequences and roughly 250 published CMV-specific TCRbeta sequences. After a couple of CVID samples that produced fewer than 10,000 sequences were dropped from the analysis, some 42 CVID repertoires remained. Entries here come from immuneACCESS through TCRdb and include only in-frame sequences with V and J called. Some clones fail to appear in such tables; in the studies checked, an unresolved V gene covers under half of the shortfall, and the cause of the remainder is unknown. D and trimming come from the DNA, and the V and J calls and clone size come from that table. The table puts under 60,000 clones in this sample, none counted just once. The top ten clones comprise more than 3% of the sample.

The germline V gene encodes CDR1 SEHNR and CDR2 FQNEAQ (reference sequence). Counted from cysteine to phenylalanine, this CDR3 has 14 amino acids. Shown are 33 bases from within the CDR3, in frame from base 1. The germline V and J ends show losses of 2 bases and 4 bases respectively, and no gene match explains 0 bases of the junction. The data belong to a study of T cell clonality in common variable immunodeficiency (dated by TCRdb to the mid-2010s). The study at large found these results: Correlations of repertoire features with clinical complications were constrained by heterogeneity among patients within the CVID cohort. TCRbeta clonality was higher in CVID subjects than in healthy controls (t-test p = 0.018), and the increase was most characteristic of about a third of subjects. Fewer TCRbeta clones were shared among CVID subjects than among healthy controls (p < 0.0001). Reportedly, TCRbeta sequences from CVID had fewer deletions and N-nucleotide insertions, and highly modified clones with 13 or more V deletions were absent from CVID. According to the authors, finding the cause of the higher clonality in CVID would require sequencing the repertoires of T cell subpopulations. Even though DNA input was the same, control samples had an average of about 80,000 unique sequences each, compared with some 32,000 in CVID samples.

Most of the CVID patients and most of the healthy controls were of Caucasian heritage. Heparinized peripheral whole blood samples of roughly 5 to 8 ml were obtained from each donor. TCRbeta CDR3 repertoires were sequenced from genomic DNA of adults with common variable immune deficiency (CVID) and healthy adult controls. There were some 22 healthy adult volunteers in the control group (approximately 12 female and roughly 10 male), ranging in age from 23 to 66 years, with a mean age of about 36. Diluted blood was density-centrifuged over Hypaque 1077 or Ficoll-Paque to isolate peripheral blood mononuclear cells. Genomic DNA was obtained from unsorted mononuclear cells using either Qiagen column purification or a centrifugation-based method.

Sequencing was carried out using peripheral blood mononuclear cells. The V and J genes are TRBV7-9 and TRBJ2-3, with TRBD2 identical over 10 junction bases. The sequence came from a person aged 18-70 years in good health. The CDR3 protein: CASSLLAGADTQYF. CDR3 DNA (partial): TGTGCCAGCAGCTTACTAGCGGGAGCAGATACG.